Presented here are 23 T cell receptor beta chains from one specimen sequenced in a study of shared clonotypes between healthy human individuals. Positively selected for CCR7, the CD45RO-negative cells used as naive CD8 cells excluded terminally differentiated effector memory CD45RA+ cells. Libraries were prepared by immunoSEQ multiplex PCR; TCRdb keeps only in-frame clonotypes and omits some of them. This table has a few million clones, around 93% appearing once. Sample: naive CD8+ T cells from PBMCs. These receptors all come from a man aged 18 to 35 in good health. Some clones in this sample may be carry-over from other donors' samples.

The J gene is TRBJ1-1, the V gene TRBV28; perhaps TRBD1 as D (5 bases). The CDR3 is 16 amino acids. Trimming shortened V by 2 bases and J by 0 bases, and 13 bases separated the two germline ends. CDR1 is MDHEN, CDR2 SYDVKM, per germline. The CDR3 nucleotides read TGTGCCAGCAGTTTAGGCAGACAGTACATGAACACTGAAGCTTTCTTT. Protein sequence: CASSLGRQYMNTEAFF.

CDR3 DNA: TGTGCCAGTAGTATATGGGGGGAGGCCGACGGTCAGCCCCAGCATTTT. Amino acids: CASSIWGEADGQPQHF. V gene TRBV19 combines with J gene TRBJ1-5; tentative D call: TRBD1 (5 bases). Trimming pared 2 bases from V and 6 bases from J, leaving 17 bases between. Germline values: CDR1 LNHDA, CDR2 SQIVND (reference sequence). The CDR3 consists of 16 residues.

Comments on this clone: Distinct nucleotide sequences in the sample also encode this CDR3. The CDR3 here is CSVDFGEQFF. Written as DNA, the CDR3 is TGCAGCGTTGACTTTGGTGAGCAGTTCTTC. The genes are TRBV29-1 and TRBJ2-1; no clear D gene. V was clipped by 3 bases and J by 9 bases, with 6 bases between them. The CDR3 is made up of 10 amino acids. Germline assignment: CDR1 SQVTM and CDR2 ANQGSEA.

V gene TRBV2 combines with J gene TRBJ1-5; D unresolved. V shed 2 bases and J shed 10 bases, with 15 bases lying between them. CDR3 size: 14 residues. Germline V gene data show CDR1 as SNHLY and CDR2 as FYNNEI. CDR3 coding DNA: TGTGCCAGCAGTGAAAAGGGATCCAAACGTCCCCAGCATTTT. This translates into CASSEKGSKRPQHF.

This rearrangement joins TRBV4-1 to TRBJ1-6; the D gene is possibly TRBD1 (6 bases). The V end lost 0 bases, the J end lost 9 bases, and 12 bases lay between the germline ends. Germline V gene data show CDR1 as MGHRA and CDR2 as YSYEKL. The CDR3 sequence is 15 residues long. The CDR3, as DNA: TGCGCCAGCAGCCAAGAGGGGGGCCTGACTTCACCCCTCCACTTT. Translation gives CASSQEGGLTSPLHF.

The table lists this clone with a few counts. The chain uses TRBV19 and TRBJ1-1, with TRBD1 matching over 8 bases. The CDR3 loop spans 15 amino acids. V gave up 5 bases and J gave up 0 bases; unmatched junction bases: 5. Germline loops: CDR1 LNHDA, CDR2 SQIVND (reference sequence). The CDR3, as DNA: TGTGCCAGTAGTGCACGGACAGGGTTGAACACTGAAGCTTTCTTT. It codes for CASSARTGLNTEAFF.

The chain has TRBV28 and TRBJ1-1; D uncertain. The germline V and J ends were trimmed by 1 base and 6 bases, with 12 bases remaining between them. CDR1 and CDR2 from the germline V gene are MDHEN and SYDVKM. This CDR3 is 14 amino acids long. CDR3: CASSLFFSGSEAFF. The CDR3 nucleotides are TGTGCCAGCAGTTTATTCTTCTCGGGATCTGAAGCTTTCTTT.

The chain has TRBV9 and TRBJ1-3; D might be TRBD1 (5 bases). The CDR3 has 14 amino acids. CDR1 is SGDLS and CDR2 is YYNGEE in the germline V gene. The ends were cut back, 3 bases at V and 8 bases at J, with 15 bases in the middle. The CDR3, as DNA: TGTGCCAGCAGCGCCTATGGGGGGAGGGACACCATATATTTT. This encodes CASSAYGGRDTIYF.

The chain is built from TRBV7-9 and TRBJ2-7; a possible D gene is TRBD2 (6 bases). V lost 4 bases to trimming and J lost 7 bases, with 14 bases between them. Germline V gives CDR1 SEHNR, CDR2 FQNEAQ (reference sequence). CDR3 length: 13 amino acids. The CDR3 loop is CASSSGLGGEQYF. The CDR3 DNA reads TGTGCCAGCAGCTCAGGCCTTGGGGGGGAGCAGTACTTC.

This sequence joins TRBV7-6 and TRBJ2-7; 8 positions match TRBD1. The CDR3 has 13 amino acids. The germline gives CDR1 SGHVS, CDR2 FNYEAQ. With V trimmed by 4 bases and J by 7 bases, 6 bases remained unmatched. CDR3 region: CASSWGQAGEQYF. Here the CDR3 DNA reads TGTGCCAGCAGCTGGGGACAGGCCGGAGAGCAGTACTTC.

There are a few counts of this clone. In DNA, the CDR3 is TGTGCCAGCAGGGGGGACAGCAACATGAACACTGAAGCTTTCTTT. Protein product: CASRGDSNMNTEAFF. This chain links TRBV6-1 with TRBJ1-1, with 7 bases lining up with TRBD1. Germline values: CDR1 MNHNS, CDR2 SASEGT. Trimming took 6 bases from V and 0 from J; bases not matched to a gene: 7. The CDR3 covers 15 residues.

The rearrangement uses TRBV6-6 and TRBJ1-1; D possibly corresponds to TRBD1 (6 bases). Germline-derived CDR1 and CDR2 are MNHNY and SVGAGI (reference sequence). The CDR3 totals 14 residues. Trimming took 1 base from V and 3 from J, leaving 9 bases between them. CDR3 region: CASSYLGQHTEAFF. The CDR3 DNA follows: TGTGCCAGCAGTTACTTAGGACAGCACACTGAAGCTTTCTTT.

The chain has TRBV28 and TRBJ2-7; a weak D match, TRBD1 (5 bases). The ends were cut back, 6 bases at V and 2 bases at J, with 11 bases in the middle. Per germline, CDR1 MDHEN and CDR2 SYDVKM. The CDR3 length is 13 residues. CDR3 DNA sequence: TGTGCCAGCAGGGAGACAGAGGCCTACGAGCAGTACTTC. Translating it yields CASRETEAYEQYF.

This clone has just a few counts. V gene TRBV7-9 combines with J gene TRBJ1-4, with D possibly TRBD1 on 6 matching bases. The CDR3 is made up of 15 amino acids. From germline, CDR1 is SEHNR and CDR2 FQNEAQ (reference sequence). Trimming left V 4 bases short and J 11 bases short, with 20 bases between. This CDR3 reads CASSSLTDQRGKLFF. CDR3 bases: TGTGCCAGCAGCTCCCTTACGGACCAGAGGGGGAAACTGTTTTTT.

This clone was counted a single time. The chain is built from TRBV5-1 and TRBJ1-1; a weak D match, TRBD1 (5 bases). This CDR3 has 15 residues. The V and J ends lost 4 bases and 4 bases respectively, with 17 bases between them. CDR1 and CDR2 from the germline V gene are SGHRS and YFSETQ. In nucleotides, the CDR3 is TGCGCCAGCAGCGGCAGGGCCCCTGAAGGCACTGAAGCTTTCTTT. It translates to CASSGRAPEGTEAFF.

The gene calls are TRBV5-6 and TRBJ1-1; tentatively, D is TRBD1 (5 bases). In germline, CDR1 is SGHDT, CDR2 YYEEEE. CDR3 length: 16 amino acids. V lost 2 bases and J 6 bases, leaving 20 bases between the germline ends. The CDR3 loop reads CASSFGALSVRAEAFF. CDR3 coding DNA: TGTGCCAGCAGCTTCGGGGCTCTAAGTGTTAGGGCTGAAGCTTTCTTT.

The V call is TRBV2, the J call TRBJ2-7; no firm D call. The CDR3 runs to 12 residues. The V and J ends lost 9 bases and 6 bases respectively, with 15 bases between them. The germline gives CDR1 SNHLY, CDR2 FYNNEI. Written as DNA, the CDR3 is TGTGCCAGTGGCTCTGGAACGTCCGAGCAGTACTTC. Its protein product is CASGSGTSEQYF.

The chain combines TRBV14 with TRBJ2-7, with D perhaps being TRBD1 or TRBD2 (5 bases each). CDR1 is SGHDN and CDR2 is FVKESK in the germline V gene. Trimming shortened V by 4 bases and J by 5 bases, and 15 bases separated the two germline ends. The CDR3 sequence is 14 residues long. The CDR3 DNA sequence: TGTGCCAGCAGCCGTTTCGGGGCAAAGGACGAGCAGTACTTC. Its translation is CASSRFGAKDEQYF. Full variable domain (outside the CDR3, taken from reference TRBV14 and TRBJ2-7): EAGVTQFPSHSVIEKGQTVTLRCDPISGHDNLYWYRRVMGKEIKFLLHFVKESKQDESGMPNNRFLAERTGGTYSTLKVQPAELEDSGVYFCASSRFGAKDEQYFGPGTRLTVT.

The gene calls are TRBV29-1 and TRBJ2-1; D is unclear. Germline V lookup: CDR1 SQVTM, CDR2 ANQGSEA. V was clipped by 5 bases and J by 5 bases, with 7 bases between them. The CDR3 runs to 11 residues. The CDR3 DNA reads TGCAGCGTTAGTGGGAACAATGAGCAGTTCTTC. It yields the protein CSVSGNNEQFF.

V gene TRBV28 combines with J gene TRBJ2-7; D gene unclear. V lost 3 bases to trimming and J lost 7 bases, with 7 bases between them. The germline V gene has CDR1 MDHEN and CDR2 SYDVKM. The CDR3 extends over 11 amino acids. The CDR3 loop is CASSFYGEQYF. CDR3 bases: TGTGCCAGCAGTTTTTACGGGGAGCAGTACTTC.

About this clone itself: The sample holds other DNA sequences that translate to the same CDR3. V gene TRBV6-1 combines with J gene TRBJ1-1; D call uncertain. The germline V gene encodes CDR1 MNHNS and CDR2 SASEGT. The CDR3 is 15 amino acids. V was trimmed by 0 bases and J by 0 bases, leaving 8 bases between them. The CDR3 spells CASSEAVRLNTEAFF. The CDR3, as DNA: TGTGCCAGCAGTGAAGCTGTAAGGTTGAACACTGAAGCTTTCTTT.

The genes are TRBV13 and TRBJ2-1; D is unclear. Deletions cut 3 bases from V and 2 bases from J, with 14 bases between. In germline, CDR1 is PRHDT, CDR2 FYEKMQ (reference sequence). The CDR3 length is 16 residues. CDR3 loop: CASSFQNGEAYNEQFF. The CDR3 bases are TGTGCCAGCAGCTTCCAAAATGGGGAAGCCTACAATGAGCAGTTCTTC.

V is TRBV5-4 and J is TRBJ1-2, with D possibly TRBD1 on 5 matching bases. The V end was cut by 4 bases, the J end by 8 bases, with 24 bases between. This CDR3 is built from 16 residues. The germline V gene encodes CDR1 SGHNT and CDR2 YYREEE (reference sequence). The CDR3 DNA follows: TGTGCCAGCAGCCCACTACAGGTCACAAAGAAAGGGGGCTACACCTTC. It translates to CASSPLQVTKKGGYTF.